This is a list of T cell receptor beta chains from one sample in a study of CD8 T cells in Susac syndrome. MiXCR, applied by TCRdb to the immunoSEQ multiplex PCR reads, yields one record per CDR3 protein. The top ten clones hold approximately 0.11% of a sample with about 280,000 distinct CDR3 sequences, roughly 85% of them seen once. Sequences were obtained from CD8+ T cells from PBMCs. These receptors all come from a human donor with multiple sclerosis. The CDR3 runs from the conserved cysteine through the conserved F or W. The D gene is left open where the match is weak. Part of the rows lack a size; the others show once, few, many or a class for expanded clones.

abundance: -
d_gene: -
v_gene: TRBV27
j_gene: TRBJ2-7
CDR3nt: TGTGCCAGCAGTTTACGGGGCAATCCCCGGAAGCAGTACTTC
CDR3aa: CASSLRGNPRKQYF

abundance: -
d_gene: -
v_gene: TRBV29-1
j_gene: TRBJ2-4
CDR3nt: TGCAGCGTTGAGGTGGGAGTACTGAGCATTCAGTACTTC
CDR3aa: CSVEVGVLSIQYF

abundance: -
d_gene: -
v_gene: TRBV27
j_gene: TRBJ2-7
CDR3nt: TGTGCCAGCAGCACAACACCGGGACACGAGGCCTACGAGCAGTACTTC
CDR3aa: CASSTTPGHEAYEQYF

abundance: -
d_gene: TRBD1
v_gene: TRBV29-1
j_gene: TRBJ2-1
CDR3nt: TGCAGCGTTGTCCCCAGGGGGTTAAATGAGCAGTTCTTC
CDR3aa: CSVVPRGLNEQFF

abundance: -
d_gene: TRBD1
v_gene: TRBV27
j_gene: TRBJ1-2
CDR3nt: TGTGCCATCCGGGACAGAGTCTATGGCTACACCTTC
CDR3aa: CAIRDRVYGYTF

abundance: once
d_gene: -
v_gene: TRBV12-3/TRBV12-4
j_gene: TRBJ1-2
CDR3nt: TGTGCCAGCAGCCCCGTGCGGGGGCCTGGCTACACCTTC
CDR3aa: CASSPVRGPGYTF

abundance: -
d_gene: TRBD2
v_gene: TRBV30
j_gene: TRBJ2-1
CDR3nt: TGTGCCTGGAGTGGACCCTTAGAGACTAGCGGGAGAGTTCTAGGAAGGTATGAGCAGTTCTTC
CDR3aa: CAWSGPLETSGRVLGRYEQFF

abundance: -
d_gene: -
v_gene: TRBV19
j_gene: TRBJ1-2
CDR3nt: TGTGCCAGTACCCCATGGGCAGGAGAAGGCTACACCTTC
CDR3aa: CASTPWAGEGYTF

abundance: -
d_gene: -
v_gene: TRBV27
j_gene: TRBJ1-5
CDR3nt: TGTGCCAGCAGTTGGGTCGGCGGGGTACAGCCCCAGCATTTT
CDR3aa: CASSWVGGVQPQHF

abundance: -
d_gene: -
v_gene: TRBV9
j_gene: TRBJ1-1
CDR3nt: TGTGCCAGCCTAATTGGAGGGGAGGTGGTCTTT
CDR3aa: CASLIGGEVVF

abundance: -
d_gene: -
v_gene: TRBV9
j_gene: TRBJ1-2
CDR3nt: TGTGCCAGCAGCGGAATCAACTATGGCTACACCTTC
CDR3aa: CASSGINYGYTF

abundance: -
d_gene: -
v_gene: TRBV7-8
j_gene: TRBJ2-2
CDR3nt: TGTGCCAGCAGGCTCCCTGTGGGCAGGGCAAACACCGGGGAGCTGTTTTTT
CDR3aa: CASRLPVGRANTGELFF

abundance: -
d_gene: -
v_gene: TRBV2
j_gene: TRBJ2-2
CDR3nt: TGTGCCAGCAGTGGGGTGGCGGAGAACACCGGGGAGCTGTTTTTT
CDR3aa: CASSGVAENTGELFF

abundance: few
d_gene: TRBD1
v_gene: TRBV4-1
j_gene: TRBJ2-1
CDR3nt: TGCGCCAGCAGCCAGGAACCGGGACAGATCTCCAATGAGCAGTTCTTC
CDR3aa: CASSQEPGQISNEQFF

abundance: -
d_gene: -
v_gene: TRBV7-9
j_gene: TRBJ2-5
CDR3nt: TGTGCCAGCAGCTACGGGACACCAGAGACCCAGTACTTC
CDR3aa: CASSYGTPETQYF

abundance: -
d_gene: -
v_gene: TRBV20-1
j_gene: TRBJ2-7
CDR3nt: TGCAGTGCAACTAACATCGAATTCTCCTACGAGCAGTACTTC
CDR3aa: CSATNIEFSYEQYF

abundance: -
d_gene: -
v_gene: TRBV13
j_gene: TRBJ1-1
CDR3nt: TGTGCCAGCAGCTACTGGGGTCAGGGCCACACTGAAGCTTTCTTT
CDR3aa: CASSYWGQGHTEAFF

abundance: -
d_gene: TRBD2
v_gene: TRBV20-1
j_gene: TRBJ2-2
CDR3nt: TGCAGTGCCGGTTCCAGCGGGAGGGCCCGGCGCGGGGAGCTGTTTTTT
CDR3aa: CSAGSSGRARRGELFF

abundance: -
d_gene: -
v_gene: TRBV6-2/TRBV6-3
j_gene: TRBJ2-7
CDR3nt: TGTGCCAGCAAGTGGCGGCCTGAGAGCGAGCAGTACTTC
CDR3aa: CASKWRPESEQYF

abundance: -
d_gene: -
v_gene: TRBV7-7
j_gene: TRBJ1-1
CDR3nt: TGTGCTAGCAGAGTCCCGGACCGGGGATCAATGAACACTGAAGCTTTCTTT
CDR3aa: CASRVPDRGSMNTEAFF

abundance: -
d_gene: TRBD2
v_gene: TRBV27
j_gene: TRBJ2-1
CDR3nt: TGTGCCAGCAGTCCCCCCGGACTAGCCGGAGCGGAGGAGCAGTTCTTC
CDR3aa: CASSPPGLAGAEEQFF

abundance: -
d_gene: TRBD1
v_gene: TRBV7-2
j_gene: TRBJ2-2
CDR3nt: TGTGCCAGCAGCTTCCCCGGGACAGGGCCCCCCGGGGAGCTGTTTTTT
CDR3aa: CASSFPGTGPPGELFF

abundance: -
d_gene: TRBD1
v_gene: TRBV2
j_gene: TRBJ2-1
CDR3nt: TGTGCCAGCAGTGAGGGGGACAGTGCTTCCTACAATGAGCAGTTCTTC
CDR3aa: CASSEGDSASYNEQFF

abundance: -
d_gene: -
v_gene: TRBV19
j_gene: TRBJ2-4
CDR3nt: TGTGCCAGTAGTATAGGGGGTCTGAGGGGGACTCTAGCCAAAAACATTCAGTACTTC
CDR3aa: CASSIGGLRGTLAKNIQYF

abundance: once
d_gene: -
v_gene: TRBV30
j_gene: TRBJ2-5
CDR3nt: TGTGCCCGGAGTCAGGGTAGGCTTGCGCAAGAGACCCAGTACTTC
CDR3aa: CARSQGRLAQETQYF

abundance: -
d_gene: -
v_gene: TRBV28
j_gene: TRBJ1-1
CDR3nt: TGTGCCAGCAGTTACAGTGACACTGAAGCTTTCTTT
CDR3aa: CASSYSDTEAFF

abundance: -
d_gene: -
v_gene: TRBV9
j_gene: TRBJ2-3
CDR3nt: TGTGCCAGCAGCGTCCCAGAAAGGCTAGCAGGAGATACGCAGTATTTT
CDR3aa: CASSVPERLAGDTQYF

abundance: few
d_gene: -
v_gene: TRBV7-9
j_gene: TRBJ1-1
CDR3nt: TGTGCCAGCAGCCCGGGGTGGGGGCCTGAAGCTTTCTTT
CDR3aa: CASSPGWGPEAFF